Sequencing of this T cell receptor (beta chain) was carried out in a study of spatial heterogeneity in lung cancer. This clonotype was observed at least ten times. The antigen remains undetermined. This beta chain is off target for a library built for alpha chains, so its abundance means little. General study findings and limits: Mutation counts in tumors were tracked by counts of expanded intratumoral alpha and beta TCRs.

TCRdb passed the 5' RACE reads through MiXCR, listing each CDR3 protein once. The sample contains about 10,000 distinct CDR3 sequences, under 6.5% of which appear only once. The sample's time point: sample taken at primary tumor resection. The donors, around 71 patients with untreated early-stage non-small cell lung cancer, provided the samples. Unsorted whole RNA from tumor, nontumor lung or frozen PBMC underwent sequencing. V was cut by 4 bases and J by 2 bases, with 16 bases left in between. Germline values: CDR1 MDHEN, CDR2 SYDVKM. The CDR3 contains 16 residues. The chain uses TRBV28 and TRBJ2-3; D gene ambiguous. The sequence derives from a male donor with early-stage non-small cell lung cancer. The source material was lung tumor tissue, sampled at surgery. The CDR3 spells CASSSTSRTATDTQYF. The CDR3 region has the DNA TGTGCCAGCAGTTCCACCAGTAGAACAGCCACAGATACGCAGTATTTT.